This TCR beta chain was captured by sequencing in a study of blood T cell repertoires in COVID-19 (dated by TCRdb to the early 2020s). For the study in its entirety: Samples covering the acute and convalescent phases of COVID-19 were provided by collaborators in the United States, Italy and Spain. Where available, HLA class I and class II types were obtained from metadata supplied by the sample provider rather than from assay-based typing. A de-identified subject ID, COVID-19 status, age in years and sex were almost always included in the sample metadata. The material from the prospective study consisted of cDNA or gDNA derived from T cells, B-cell-depleted T cells, or PBMCs. The repertoires were made available in a free public database intended to serve as a resource for research on the immune response to SARS-CoV-2. The samples were drawn from two sources: the first 160 participants of the ongoing ImmuneRACE study, and over 1,000 subjects contributed by 6 global collaborators. Deeply sampled blood TCRbeta repertoires from subjects exposed to, actively infected with, or recovered from COVID-19 were included in the dataset. Study-level results and caveats: The quantity of clinical and demographic metadata differed by source and by participant and was supplied without curation.

One collaborating source in Seattle enrolled patients during active infection and followed them longitudinally through the course of disease. Whole blood was collected in K2EDTA tubes by collaborating institutions according to the institutions' own protocols. For TCRbeta analysis, collaborators shipped samples as frozen whole blood, isolated PBMCs, or DNA extracted from either of those sample types. V and J lose 6 bases and 8 bases, and a span of 19 bases separates them. Reading the germline V gene gives CDR1 MDHEN and CDR2 SYDVKM. From its cysteine to its phenylalanine, the CDR3 spans 14 amino acids. Just the 42-base CDR3 DNA is kept, in frame starting at base 1. TCRbeta CDR3 regions were amplified from genomic DNA using the immunoSEQ Assay, a bias-controlled multiplex PCR. Per the source publication's procedure: Within the assay, amplification of reference gene primers was used to estimate how many nucleated cells each sample contained. To quantify the absolute abundance of each unique TCRbeta CDR3 rearrangement, sequence reads were collapsed and filtered. For each sample, productive Simpson clonality was calculated by taking the square root of Simpson's diversity index across productive rearrangements. Imported from immuneACCESS, the table was reduced by TCRdb to in-frame sequences with V and J called. These copies leave out some clones; in studies compared against another copy, an unresolved V gene accounts for under half, and the cause of the remainder is not known. The V and J calls and clone size come from that table; D and trimming were worked out from the DNA. This sample has 250,000 to 350,000 clones in its table, and approximately 88% of those were observed once. The ten largest make up over 1.3% of the sample.

Note on this clone: Its recognized antigen is unknown. No quality values exist for individual bases; no much larger clone is one base distant.

The sequence came from a human donor with COVID-19, enrolled during active disease. The donor label of this sample is uncertain. Input material: peripheral blood. The rearranged segments are TRBV28 and TRBJ1-2, with TRBD1 as a weak D call on 6 bases. CDR3 region: CASSLNTGLYGYTF. The nucleotide sequence reads TGTGCCAGCAGCCTGAACACAGGGCTCTACGGCTACACCTTC.